The 17 T cell receptor beta chains presented below share a single source sample, sequenced in a study of graft-versus-host responses after intestinal transplantation. Their recognized antigens are unknown. Clones were read by immunoSEQ multiplex PCR, and TCRdb kept only the in-frame ones, dropping some. This table holds 84,000 or so clones, over 85% found once. The source was unstimulated CD4+ T cells sorted from spleen or lymph node cells, collected before intestinal transplant. The source is a human donor who received an intestinal transplant.

The chain links TRBV10-3 to TRBJ1-2; a possible D gene is TRBD1 (5 bases). The ends were cut back, 6 bases at V and 1 base at J, with 15 bases in the middle. Germline V gene data show CDR1 as ENHRY and CDR2 as SYGVKD. The length of the CDR3 is 15 residues. CDR3 sequence: CAIRGVSNFNYGYTF. The DNA for the CDR3 is TGTGCCATCAGGGGGGTATCTAACTTTAACTATGGCTACACCTTC.

The V and J genes are TRBV6-9 and TRBJ2-3; D gene unclear. The germline V gene has CDR1 MNHGY and CDR2 SVAAGI. The CDR3 length is 12 residues. V lost 8 bases to trimming and J lost 0 bases, with 6 bases between them. CDR3 region: CASGRSTDTQYF. The CDR3 coding sequence is TGTGCCAGCGGTAGAAGCACAGATACGCAGTATTTT.

The rearrangement links TRBV15 to TRBJ2-1; TRBD2 might be the D (6 bases). The V end was cut by 2 bases, the J end by 5 bases, with 19 bases between. Per germline, CDR1 LNHNV and CDR2 YYDKDF (reference sequence). The CDR3 extends over 17 amino acids. CDR3 amino acids: CATSRSPSPGDHNEQFF. For the CDR3, the DNA is TGTGCCACCAGCAGATCCCCTAGCCCGGGAGATCACAATGAGCAGTTCTTC.

The chain employs TRBV6-5 and TRBJ2-5, with TRBD1 identical over 9 bases. The DNA end is more similar to TRBJ2-7, so the J call may be wrong. The germline V gene encodes CDR1 MNHEY and CDR2 SVGAGI. The length of the CDR3 is 15 residues. For the CDR3, the DNA is TGTGCCAGCAGTTACTCGGGGGACAGGGCAAACGAGCAGTACTTC. As protein: CASSYSGDRANEQYF.

This rearrangement joins TRBV2 to TRBJ2-7; D is possibly TRBD1 or TRBD2 (6 bases each). Germline lookup yields CDR1 SNHLY and CDR2 FYNNEI. This CDR3 comprises 13 residues. V lost 4 bases and J 6 bases, leaving 13 bases between the germline ends. The CDR3 nucleotides read TGTGCCAGCAGTGTAGGGGGGATAGGCGAGCAGTACTTC. This translates into CASSVGGIGEQYF. The whole variable domain, filled in from reference TRBV2 and TRBJ2-7, reads EPEVTQTPSHQVTQMGQEVILRCVPISNHLYFYWYRQILGQKVEFLVSFYNNEISEKSEIFDDQFSVERPDGSNFTLKIRSTKLEDSAMYFCASSVGGIGEQYFGPGTRLTVT.

V is TRBV5-8 and J is TRBJ2-3; TRBD2 aligns across 14 bases. CDR3 size: 17 residues. Germline CDR1 reads SGHTS; CDR2 reads YDEGEE. Unmatched junction bases numbered 8, after V lost 2 bases and J lost 6 bases. CDR3 region: CASSLIVGLAGVDTQYF. CDR3 bases: TGTGCCAGCAGCTTAATAGTGGGACTAGCGGGAGTGGATACGCAGTATTTT.

CDR3 sequence: CASSLGTGTDNEKLFF. CDR3 bases: TGCGCCAGCAGCTTGGGGACAGGAACAGATAATGAAAAACTGTTTTTT. The chain joins TRBV5-1 to TRBJ1-4, with 7 positions matching TRBD1. There are 16 residues in the CDR3. Germline V gene lookup returns CDR1 SGHRS and CDR2 YFSETQ. With 0 bases clipped from V and 4 bases from J, the junction kept 6 bases outside the gene matches.

This chain joins TRBV6-1 and TRBJ2-7, with a possible D match to TRBD1 (6 bases). CDR3 length equals 14 residues. The germline CDR1 and CDR2 sequences are MNHNS and SASEGT. V was clipped by 6 bases and J by 2 bases, with 14 bases between them. CDR3: CASRAPGTTYEQYF. CDR3 sequence (DNA): TGTGCCAGCAGAGCTCCGGGGACAACCTACGAGCAGTACTTC.

The V call is TRBV5-5, the J call TRBJ2-3; D assignment may be TRBD1 or TRBD2 (6 bases each). Trimming left V 4 bases short and J 1 base short, with 13 bases between. Germline CDR1 reads SGHKS; CDR2 reads YYEKEE (reference sequence). The CDR3 is 15 residues long. Here the CDR3 DNA reads TGTGCCAGCAGCCTCCTGGGGGGCGGCACAGATACGCAGTATTTT. Amino acids: CASSLLGGGTDTQYF.

The chain uses TRBV4-2 and TRBJ1-2, with TRBD1 as a possible D gene (5 bases). The V end was cut by 0 bases, the J end by 0 bases, with 11 bases between. CDR1 and CDR2 from the germline V gene are LGHNA and YNFKEQ. This CDR3 spans 16 amino acids. CDR3 in amino acids: CASSQEGQSTNYGYTF. The CDR3 region has the DNA TGTGCCAGCAGCCAAGAGGGGCAGTCCACTAACTATGGCTACACCTTC.

The chain carries TRBV7-8 and TRBJ2-5; tentatively, D is TRBD1 or TRBD2 (5 bases each). Germline assignment: CDR1 SGHVS and CDR2 FQNEAQ. The CDR3 runs to 15 residues. V was clipped by 5 bases and J by 1 base, with 14 bases between them. The CDR3 DNA is TGTGCCAGCAGCCAACCGGGACCCTTCCAAGAGACCCAGTACTTC. It yields the protein CASSQPGPFQETQYF.

The genes are TRBV28 and TRBJ1-1; 7 nucleotides line up with TRBD1. The V and J ends lost 6 bases and 8 bases, in that order; junction bases with no gene match: 6. Germline lookup yields CDR1 MDHEN and CDR2 SYDVKM. The length of the CDR3 is 12 residues. Here the CDR3 reads CASRLPGQEAFF. The CDR3 nucleotides are TGTGCCAGCAGATTACCGGGACAGGAAGCTTTCTTT.

The rearrangement links TRBV7-2 to TRBJ2-5; 7 bases match TRBD1. The J call may be in error: the DNA end matches TRBJ2-7 better. The CDR3 loop spans 13 amino acids. Germline CDR1 and CDR2: SGHTA and FQGNSA. CDR3 sequence reads: CASRATGVYEQYF. The CDR3, as DNA: TGTGCCAGCAGAGCTACAGGGGTCTACGAGCAGTACTTC.

The genes are TRBV6-5 and TRBJ2-3, with TRBD1 matching 8 bases. This CDR3 is 15 amino acids long. CDR1 and CDR2 from the germline V gene are MNHEY and SVGAGI. V lost 6 bases to trimming and J lost 5 bases; unmatched junction nucleotides: 10. CDR3 in amino acids: CASRSGTGGKDTQYF. For the CDR3, the DNA is TGTGCCAGCAGGTCCGGGACAGGCGGTAAAGATACGCAGTATTTT.

This clone was seen a handful of times. This chain joins TRBV6-1 and TRBJ1-4, with D unresolved. Per the germline V gene, CDR1 is MNHNS and CDR2 is SASEGT. The V and J ends lost 8 bases and 6 bases respectively, with 19 bases between them. This CDR3 is built from 15 residues. CDR3 DNA sequence: TGTGCCAGCCGGACGGGTCTGTCCCTTTATGAAAAACTGTTTTTT. Its translation: CASRTGLSLYEKLFF.

V usage is TRBV7-9 and J usage is TRBJ2-2, with D perhaps assigned TRBD1 or TRBD2 (5 bases each). The ends were cut back, 1 base at V and 4 bases at J, with 13 bases in the middle. The CDR3 has 16 amino acids. Germline CDR1 and CDR2: SEHNR and FQNEAQ (reference sequence). The CDR3 sequence is CASSLGWGSGTGELFF. CDR3 DNA: TGTGCCAGCAGCTTAGGGTGGGGGTCCGGCACCGGGGAGCTGTTTTTT.

This clone was detected once. This sample includes further DNA sequences coding for the same CDR3. This chain uses TRBV7-9 with TRBJ1-3, with TRBD1 as a possible D gene (6 bases). The CDR3 is 16 residues long. Germline lookup yields CDR1 SEHNR and CDR2 FQNEAQ (reference sequence). The V end was cut by 1 base, the J end by 4 bases, with 14 bases between. The DNA of the CDR3 is TGTGCCAGCAGCTTAGTGGCGGGGGCGGTAGGAAACACCATATATTTT. Translation gives CASSLVAGAVGNTIYF.